This TCR beta chain derives from a study of cytomegalovirus exposure and HLA in healthy donors. Profiling relied on immunoSEQ multiplex PCR, and the TCRdb table lists in-frame clones only, not all of them. Seen here are fewer than 350,000 clones, roughly 90% observed once, and the top ten hold over 0.85%. In regard to this clone: The antigen is not known.

From the approximately 120-subject validation cohort, which was separate from the approximately 720-subject first cohort, the donors were drawn. CDR1 is SGHRS and CDR2 is YFSETQ in the germline V gene. The CDR3 totals 13 residues. V lost 3 bases and J lost 3, with 10 bases in between. Overall study results and limits: It was found in a later analysis that first-cohort TCR clusters tended to co-occur in the 120 validation repertoires. The study flagged roughly 160 TCR beta chains as cytomegalovirus-associated.

The V call is TRBV5-1, the J call TRBJ2-7; maybe TRBD1 (6 bases). Sequenced sample: PBMCs. The TCR sequence derives from a woman aged 18 to 35 in good health and CMV-seronegative. CDR3 nucleotide sequence: TGCGCCAGCAGCTCACTGGACAGCTACGAGCAGTACTTC. Its translation is CASSSLDSYEQYF.